The 3 T cell receptor beta chains below all came from one sample that was sequenced in a study of blood T cell repertoires in COVID-19. TCRdb's copy holds only in-frame clones and misses some; the assay was immunoSEQ multiplex PCR. The repertoire includes about 160,000 clones, approximately 86% of them detected once, and less than 8% sits in the top ten. Sequencing used peripheral blood. These receptors came from a man aged 80 or over with COVID-19, enrolled during active disease.

The V call is TRBV11-2, the J call TRBJ1-1; tentative D call: TRBD1 (5 bases). V lost 5 bases, J lost 6 bases, and 13 bases lay in between. Germline V gene lookup returns CDR1 SGHAT and CDR2 FQNNGV. This CDR3 has 13 residues. The CDR3, as DNA: TGTGCCAGCAGCCTTCGGGGGAGATCTGAAGCTTTCTTT. Translating it yields CASSLRGRSEAFF.

This clone has more than one count but fewer than ten. This chain connects TRBV6-6 to TRBJ1-3; D is undetermined. V shed 7 bases and J shed 0 bases, with 7 bases lying between them. Germline lookup yields CDR1 MNHNY and CDR2 SVGAGI (reference sequence). The CDR3 runs to 13 residues. In DNA form, the CDR3 reads TGTGCCAGCATTGGAGACTCTGGAAACACCATATATTTT. It codes for CASIGDSGNTIYF.

J is TRBJ2-4 and V is TRBV19, with D tentatively TRBD1 (6 bases). This CDR3 has 17 residues. Germline loops: CDR1 LNHDA, CDR2 SQIVND (reference sequence). Trimming stripped 2 bases from V and 1 base from J, with 15 bases between. The CDR3 here is CASSIQDSPLAKNIQYF. DNA of the CDR3: TGTGCCAGTAGTATACAGGACAGCCCTTTGGCCAAAAACATTCAGTACTTC.